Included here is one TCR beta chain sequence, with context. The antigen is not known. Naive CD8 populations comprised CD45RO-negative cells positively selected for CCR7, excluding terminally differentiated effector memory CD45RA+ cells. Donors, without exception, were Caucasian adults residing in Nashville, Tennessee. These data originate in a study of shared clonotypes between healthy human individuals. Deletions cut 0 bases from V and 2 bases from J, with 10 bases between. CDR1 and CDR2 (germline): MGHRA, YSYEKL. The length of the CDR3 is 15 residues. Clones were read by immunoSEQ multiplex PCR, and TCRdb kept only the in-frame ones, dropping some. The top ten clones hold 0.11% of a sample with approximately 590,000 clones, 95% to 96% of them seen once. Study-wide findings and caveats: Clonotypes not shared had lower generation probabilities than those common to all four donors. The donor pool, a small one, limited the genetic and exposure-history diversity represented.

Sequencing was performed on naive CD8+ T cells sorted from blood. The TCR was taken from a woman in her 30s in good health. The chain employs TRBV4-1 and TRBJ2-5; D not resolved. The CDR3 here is CASSQDLDVQETQYF. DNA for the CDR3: TGCGCCAGCAGCCAAGATTTAGACGTTCAAGAGACCCAGTACTTC.